These T cell receptor beta chains were read from a single sample in a study of immune evolution from preneoplasia to lung adenocarcinoma. TCRdb's copy holds only in-frame clones and misses some; the assay was immunoSEQ multiplex PCR. Of thousands of clones detected, about 82% appear once; the ten largest clones hold 10% to 14%. Input material: FFPE minimally invasive lung adenocarcinoma tissue. All receptors derive from a person aged 55-80 years with lung adenocarcinoma. The CDR3 runs from the conserved cysteine through the conserved F or W. D genes are given only for firm matches. Only some rows state a clone size, as once, few, many or a class for expanded clones.

- | - | TRBJ1-2 | TRBV7-8 | TGTGCCAGCAGCCCCGGAGGGGGAAGAACTTCTGGCTACACCTTC | CASSPGGGRTSGYTF
TRBD2 | - | TRBJ2-1 | TRBV7-9 | TGTGCCAGCAGCTTAGCGACTAGCGGTGCCAATGAGCAGTTCTTC | CASSLATSGANEQFF
TRBD2 | few | TRBJ2-1 | TRBV13 | TGTGCCAGCAGCCCGAGACTAGCGGGAGAGGGTGAGCAGTTCTTC | CASSPRLAGEGEQFF
- | - | TRBJ2-7 | TRBV5-1 | TGCGCCAGCAGCTCGAACAGGGTTTCCTACGAGCAGTACTTC | CASSSNRVSYEQYF
- | - | TRBJ1-1 | TRBV30 | TGTGCCTGGAGTTTTACAGGTAGCACTGAAGCTTTCTTT | CAWSFTGSTEAFF
- | - | TRBJ2-1 | TRBV5-1 | TGCGCCAGCAGCCCCCACCTGGGGGGCCGCTCCTACAATGAGCAGTTCTTC | CASSPHLGGRSYNEQFF
TRBD2 | - | TRBJ2-5 | TRBV5-8 | TGTGCCAGCAGCTTGGGCGGCGGGAGTTTTATCGAGACCCAGTACTTC | CASSLGGGSFIETQYF
- | - | TRBJ2-4 | TRBV25-1 | TGTGCCAGCAGTCAACCAGGGGGGGGAAGGGGAAACATTCAGTACTTC | CASSQPGGGRGNIQYF
TRBD1 | - | TRBJ1-5 | TRBV7-8 | TGTGCCAGCAGCTTAAATTCGGGACAGATAAATCAGCCCCAGCATTTT | CASSLNSGQINQPQHF
- | - | TRBJ2-6 | TRBV5-4 | TGTGCCAGCAGCTGGGGGGCAGGGACAGGGGCCAACGTCCTGACTTTC | CASSWGAGTGANVLTF
TRBD1 | - | TRBJ1-1 | TRBV6-5 | TGTGCCAGCAGTCCCGGGACAGTAATGAACACTGAAGCTTTCTTT | CASSPGTVMNTEAFF
TRBD1 | - | TRBJ2-1 | TRBV19 | TGTGCCACAAACAGGGGGTTAACGGATGAGCAGTTCTTC | CATNRGLTDEQFF
TRBD2 | - | TRBJ2-1 | TRBV7-6 | TGTGCCAGCAGCGCAAGACTAGCGGGAAATGCGGTGAATGAGCAGTTCTTC | CASSARLAGNAVNEQFF
- | - | TRBJ2-7 | TRBV2 | TGTGCCAGCAGTTTAAGCTCCTACGAGCAGTACTTC | CASSLSSYEQYF
- | once | TRBJ2-7 | TRBV12-5 | TGTGCTAGTGGTCCGAATTTTTACGAGCAGTACTTC | CASGPNFYEQYF
- | - | TRBJ1-5 | TRBV28 | TGTGCCAGCAGTAGTCTCGGGGTCTTTAGCAATCAGCCCCAGCATTTT | CASSSLGVFSNQPQHF
- | - | TRBJ1-2 | TRBV4-2 | TGTGCCAGCAGCCAAGAACGGACCGTCTATGGCTACACCTTT | CASSQERTVYGYTF
TRBD2 | once | TRBJ2-2 | TRBV4-2 | TGTGCCAGCAGCTTGGGTAGCGGGGGGGCCTTGACCGGGGAGCTGTTTTTT | CASSLGSGGALTGELFF
TRBD1 | few | TRBJ1-1 | TRBV9 | TGTGCCAGCAGCCCTCGACAGGGGGGGTTCGACACTGAAGCTTTCTTT | CASSPRQGGFDTEAFF
- | once | TRBJ2-2 | TRBV9 | TGTGCCAGCAGCGGCCTATCCGGGGAGCTGTTTTTT | CASSGLSGELFF
- | - | TRBJ2-7 | TRBV6-1 | TGTGCCAGCAGCGTACTATTTGGGGCCGAGCAGTACTTC | CASSVLFGAEQYF
TRBD1 | - | TRBJ1-1 | TRBV11-2 | TGTGCCAGCAGGAGTACAGGGGCCATGAACACTGAAGCTTTCTTT | CASRSTGAMNTEAFF
- | once | TRBJ2-5 | TRBV9 | TGTGCCAGCAGCCCGGGACCACACCAAGAGACCCAGTACTTC | CASSPGPHQETQYF
TRBD1 | once | TRBJ1-1 | TRBV10-3 | TGTGCCACCCAGGAGGGGCGGACAGGGGAGGTCACTGAAGCTTTCTTT | CATQEGRTGEVTEAFF
- | - | TRBJ1-1 | TRBV15 | TGTGCCACCAGCATGGGGACTCGAGGGGAAGCTTTCTTT | CATSMGTRGEAFF
- | - | TRBJ2-3 | TRBV5-6 | TGTGCCAGCAGCTTGGGAGATCTTTCGGGGGATACGCAGTATTTT | CASSLGDLSGDTQYF
- | few | TRBJ1-4 | TRBV5-1 | TGCGCCAGCAGCTTGGCCGTACAGGCAAATGAAAAACTGTTTTTT | CASSLAVQANEKLFF
TRBD1 | - | TRBJ1-2 | TRBV5-6 | TGTGCCAGCGCGCCAGGGGGCTCCTATGGCTACACCTTC | CASAPGGSYGYTF
- | - | TRBJ2-5 | TRBV5-5 | TGTGCCAGCAGCGGGGTCGGAGGGCAAGAGACCCAGTACTTC | CASSGVGGQETQYF
TRBD2 | - | TRBJ2-5 | TRBV6-1 | TGTGCCAGCGGCAAGCGGGAGGGCCAAGAGACCCAGTACTTC | CASGKREGQETQYF
- | once | TRBJ2-1 | TRBV6-4 | TGTGCCAGCAGTGAACAGAGCTCCTACAATGAGCAGTTCTTC | CASSEQSSYNEQFF
- | - | TRBJ2-5 | TRBV5-1 | TGCGCCAGCAGCTTGGCAATGCCCGAGGGGGAGACCCAGTACTTC | CASSLAMPEGETQYF
- | - | TRBJ2-7 | TRBV10-2 | TGCGCCAGCAAGGGGGGTTACGAGCAGTACTTC | CASKGGYEQYF
TRBD2 | - | TRBJ2-1 | TRBV25-1 | TGTGCCAGCAGTGGAGGCGGGAGTCGCTCCTACAATGAGCAGTTCTTC | CASSGGGSRSYNEQFF
TRBD2 | - | TRBJ2-1 | TRBV30 | TGTGCCTGGAGTTCAACCGGGACTAGTCGCGATGAGCAGTTCTTC | CAWSSTGTSRDEQFF
TRBD2 | few | TRBJ2-1 | TRBV5-1 | TGCGCCAGCAGCTTGTCTAGCGGGAATACTCCGTCCTACAATGAGCAGTTCTTC | CASSLSSGNTPSYNEQFF
- | - | TRBJ2-1 | TRBV2 | TGTGCCAGCAGTGAAATTGCACAAACCTACAATGAGCAGTTCTTC | CASSEIAQTYNEQFF
- | once | TRBJ1-1 | TRBV11-1 | TGTGCCAGCAGCTTAGGAGAACAGACTGAAGCTTTCTTT | CASSLGEQTEAFF
- | - | TRBJ2-1 | TRBV27 | TGTGCCAGCAGTTTAGATCCCCAAGGGAACTACAATGAGCAGTTCTTC | CASSLDPQGNYNEQFF
- | - | TRBJ2-5 | TRBV18 | TGTGCCAGCTCACCTAATTCAGGGAGCGAGACCCAGTACTTC | CASSPNSGSETQYF
TRBD2 | few | TRBJ2-1 | TRBV9 | TGTGCCAGCACCCCGGGACTAGACAATGGTAAGAATGAGCAGTTCTTC | CASTPGLDNGKNEQFF
TRBD1 | - | TRBJ1-2 | TRBV5-1 | TGCGCCAGCAGCTTGGCCCAGGGGGATACTGGCTACACCTTC | CASSLAQGDTGYTF